This is a list of T cell receptor beta chains from one sample in a study of T cell repertoires in cytomegalovirus infection. Their target antigens are unknown. TCRdb re-analysed the reads in MiXCR, keeping a single row per CDR3 protein. The sample lists roughly 990,000 distinct CDR3 sequences; roughly a third were seen once. The starting material was cultured CD8+ T cells from PBMCs, obtained from culture after CMV antigen stimulation. The receptors derive from a human donor in good health (CMV status not recorded). Some clones in this sample may be carry-over from other donors' samples. Both conserved end residues are part of each CDR3. The order of the fields is J gene, V gene, clone size, D gene, CDR3 protein, CDR3 DNA. A D gene is named only where the DNA matches it firmly. The size of a clone is reported for some rows only, either as once, few or many, or as a class for expanded clones.

J: TRBJ2-3
V: TRBV27
size: NA
D: NA
CDR3: CASRFLESTDTQYF
DNA: TGTGCCAGCAGATTTCTAGAAAGCACAGATACGCAGTATTTT

J: TRBJ1-2
V: TRBV7-9
size: NA
D: TRBD1
CDR3: CASSTTDRGQVDGYTF
DNA: TGTGCCAGCAGCACTACCGACAGGGGGCAAGTTGATGGCTACACCTTC

J: TRBJ2-4
V: TRBV27
size: NA
D: NA
CDR3: CASSDGTLAQYF
DNA: TGTGCCAGCAGCGACGGGACTTTGGCTCAGTACTTC

J: TRBJ2-1
V: TRBV5-6
size: few
D: NA
CDR3: CASSLGLRSSYNEQFF
DNA: TGTGCCAGCAGCTTGGGGTTACGGAGCTCCTACAATGAGCAGTTCTTC

J: TRBJ2-7
V: TRBV19
size: few
D: NA
CDR3: CASSTRTRIYEQYF
DNA: TGTGCCAGTAGTACACGGACGAGGATCTACGAGCAGTACTTC

J: TRBJ1-5
V: TRBV27
size: NA
D: NA
CDR3: CASSVGTENQPQHF
DNA: TGTGCCAGCAGTGTAGGGACGGAAAATCAGCCCCAGCATTTT

J: TRBJ2-1
V: TRBV7-9
size: NA
D: NA
CDR3: CASSLWPGDEQFF
DNA: TGTGCCAGCAGCTTATGGCCTGGGGATGAGCAGTTCTTC

J: TRBJ1-5
V: TRBV19
size: few
D: NA
CDR3: CATKTPDAQHF
DNA: TGTGCCACCAAGACACCCGACGCCCAGCATTTT

J: TRBJ1-2
V: TRBV7-6
size: few
D: TRBD1
CDR3: CASRPDPGTGNGYTF
DNA: TGTGCTAGCAGACCGGACCCCGGGACAGGGAATGGCTACACCTTC

J: TRBJ2-1
V: TRBV6-1
size: many
D: NA
CDR3: CASVTGIEQFF
DNA: TGTGCCAGTGTTACAGGGATTGAGCAGTTCTTC

J: TRBJ2-1
V: TRBV20-1
size: NA
D: TRBD1
CDR3: CSARGDRGYNEQFF
DNA: TGCAGTGCTAGAGGGGACAGGGGCTACAATGAGCAGTTCTTC

J: TRBJ2-7
V: TRBV27
size: few
D: NA
CDR3: CASSLGYLDEQYF
DNA: TGTGCCAGCAGTTTGGGTTACTTGGACGAGCAGTACTTC

J: TRBJ2-7
V: TRBV7-9
size: NA
D: NA
CDR3: CASSGHVPHEQYF
DNA: TGTGCCAGCAGCGGGCACGTTCCTCACGAGCAGTACTTC

J: TRBJ1-4
V: TRBV20-1
size: few
D: TRBD1
CDR3: CSARTQGIEEKLFF
DNA: TGCAGTGCTAGGACACAGGGGATTGAGGAAAAACTGTTTTTT

J: TRBJ1-3
V: TRBV29-1
size: few
D: TRBD1
CDR3: CSVAGTGGGNTIYF
DNA: TGCAGCGTGGCCGGGACAGGGGGTGGAAACACCATATATTTT

J: TRBJ2-1
V: TRBV7-9
size: NA
D: TRBD1
CDR3: CASRKGQGVYNEQFF
DNA: TGTGCCAGCAGGAAGGGACAGGGGGTCTACAATGAGCAGTTCTTC

J: TRBJ2-3
V: TRBV7-9
size: few
D: NA
CDR3: CASSLHGRSTTDTQYF
DNA: TGTGCCAGCAGCTTACATGGCAGGTCAACCACAGATACGCAGTATTTT

J: TRBJ1-2
V: TRBV7-6
size: many
D: NA
CDR3: CASSSDSGGYGYTF
DNA: TGTGCCAGCAGCTCGGACAGCGGGGGGTATGGCTACACCTTC

J: TRBJ2-1
V: TRBV11-2
size: many
D: NA
CDR3: CASSLAGLGTKNNEQFF
DNA: TGTGCCAGCAGCTTAGCGGGCTTGGGGACAAAGAACAATGAGCAGTTCTTC

J: TRBJ2-3
V: TRBV5-4
size: few
D: TRBD2
CDR3: CALGGLAGGSTDTQYF
DNA: TGTGCCCTTGGGGGACTAGCGGGGGGCAGCACAGATACGCAGTATTTT

J: TRBJ2-5
V: TRBV7-2
size: few
D: NA
CDR3: CASSLVGSSGETQYF
DNA: TGTGCCAGCAGCTTAGTTGGTTCTTCCGGGGAGACCCAGTACTTC

J: TRBJ1-1
V: TRBV18
size: NA
D: TRBD1
CDR3: CASATGTMNTEAFF
DNA: TGTGCCAGCGCGACAGGGACTATGAACACTGAAGCTTTCTTT

J: TRBJ2-3
V: TRBV7-9
size: NA
D: NA
CDR3: CASSSPGGGGTDTQYF
DNA: TGTGCCAGCAGCTCCCCCGGAGGGGGGGGCACAGATACGCAGTATTTT

J: TRBJ1-5
V: TRBV20-1
size: few
D: TRBD1
CDR3: CSAGDRGAPYQPQHF
DNA: TGCAGTGCTGGTGACAGGGGCGCTCCTTATCAGCCCCAGCATTTT

J: TRBJ1-2
V: TRBV6-1
size: few
D: TRBD1
CDR3: CASSEEDRPNYGYTF
DNA: TGTGCCAGCAGTGAAGAGGACAGGCCTAACTATGGCTACACCTTC

J: TRBJ2-1
V: TRBV2
size: NA
D: NA
CDR3: CASIQVEQFF
DNA: TGTGCCAGCATCCAGGTGGAGCAGTTCTTC

J: TRBJ2-1
V: TRBV6-6
size: NA
D: NA
CDR3: CASSYVTSSYNEQFF
DNA: TGTGCCAGCAGTTACGTAACTAGCTCCTACAATGAGCAGTTCTTC

J: TRBJ2-1
V: TRBV7-2
size: NA
D: TRBD2
CDR3: CASSLSVGRGAGSEQFF
DNA: TGTGCCAGCAGCCTCTCGGTGGGGCGGGGGGCCGGTAGTGAGCAGTTCTTC

J: TRBJ1-3
V: TRBV6-8
size: NA
D: TRBD1
CDR3: CVSSYGTGGNTIYF
DNA: TGTGTCAGCAGTTACGGGACAGGTGGAAACACCATATATTTC

J: TRBJ2-3
V: TRBV7-9
size: few
D: NA
CDR3: CASNKGRGRVTDTQYF
DNA: TGTGCCAGCAATAAGGGGCGGGGGCGAGTCACAGATACGCAGTATTTT

J: TRBJ2-2
V: TRBV19
size: few
D: NA
CDR3: CASTEEGLELFF
DNA: TGTGCCAGTACCGAAGAAGGGTTGGAGCTGTTTTTT

J: TRBJ2-1
V: TRBV24-1
size: NA
D: TRBD2
CDR3: CATRGKRGHGNEQFF
DNA: TGTGCCACCAGGGGAAAGCGGGGCCATGGCAATGAGCAGTTCTTC

J: TRBJ1-1
V: TRBV9
size: NA
D: NA
CDR3: CASSVGIEAEAFF
DNA: TGTGCCAGCAGCGTAGGCATTGAGGCTGAAGCTTTCTTT

J: TRBJ2-1
V: TRBV6-5
size: NA
D: NA
CDR3: CASSYSREAEQFF
DNA: TGTGCCAGCAGTTACTCCCGTGAGGCTGAGCAGTTCTTC

J: TRBJ2-1
V: TRBV5-4
size: NA
D: TRBD1
CDR3: CASSGTGGESANEQFF
DNA: TGTGCCAGCAGCGGGACAGGGGGCGAATCTGCCAATGAGCAGTTCTTC

J: TRBJ2-3
V: TRBV4-1
size: NA
D: TRBD2
CDR3: CASSHPGGGDTQYF
DNA: TGCGCCAGCAGCCATCCCGGGGGGGGAGATACGCAGTATTTT

J: TRBJ1-2
V: TRBV7-2
size: many
D: NA
CDR3: CASSLSGDGEYYTF
DNA: TGTGCCAGCAGCTTATCCGGGGATGGCGAGTACTACACCTTC

J: TRBJ1-3
V: TRBV3-1
size: NA
D: NA
CDR3: CASSQRRDRTSGNTIYF
DNA: TGTGCCAGCAGCCAACGGCGAGACAGGACCTCTGGAAACACCATATATTTT

J: TRBJ2-7
V: TRBV7-9
size: NA
D: NA
CDR3: CASSLGQWGYEQYF
DNA: TGTGCCAGCAGCTTGGGCCAGTGGGGCTACGAGCAGTACTTC

J: TRBJ2-1
V: TRBV12-3/TRBV12-4
size: NA
D: NA
CDR3: CASSFSQGYNEQFF
DNA: TGTGCCAGCAGTTTCTCTCAGGGGTACAATGAGCAGTTCTTC

J: TRBJ1-1
V: TRBV6-1
size: few
D: NA
CDR3: CATSLTSGDHTEAFF
DNA: TGTGCCACTTCCCTCACATCCGGGGATCACACTGAAGCTTTCTTT

J: TRBJ2-1
V: TRBV11-3
size: NA
D: NA
CDR3: CASSLVVGLGNEQFF
DNA: TGTGCCAGCAGCTTAGTCGTGGGACTGGGCAATGAGCAGTTCTTC

J: TRBJ2-6
V: TRBV6-5
size: NA
D: TRBD1
CDR3: CASSYSSGTGGSGANVLTF
DNA: TGTGCCAGCAGTTACTCCTCCGGGACAGGGGGATCTGGGGCCAACGTCCTGACTTTC

J: TRBJ2-1
V: TRBV7-9
size: many
D: TRBD2
CDR3: CASSLEVGLADYNEQFF
DNA: TGTGCCAGCAGCTTAGAAGTTGGACTAGCGGACTACAATGAGCAGTTCTTC

J: TRBJ1-1
V: TRBV4-1
size: NA
D: NA
CDR3: CASSQDVGNRPVAFF
DNA: TGCGCCAGCAGCCAAGATGTGGGCAACAGGCCAGTTGCTTTCTTT

J: TRBJ1-1
V: TRBV12-3/TRBV12-4
size: NA
D: NA
CDR3: CASSLKQGDTEAFF
DNA: TGTGCCAGCAGTTTAAAACAGGGCGACACTGAAGCTTTCTTT

J: TRBJ1-6
V: TRBV2
size: few
D: NA
CDR3: CASSDAGLLRSSYNSPLHF
DNA: TGTGCCAGCAGTGATGCGGGACTTCTTAGGAGCTCCTATAATTCACCCCTCCACTTT

J: TRBJ2-1
V: TRBV6-2/TRBV6-3
size: many
D: NA
CDR3: CASSYLGTSQANEQFF
DNA: TGTGCCAGCAGTTACTTGGGGACTTCTCAAGCCAATGAGCAGTTCTTC

J: TRBJ1-1
V: TRBV7-2
size: many
D: TRBD1
CDR3: CASSPSTGYGGDTEAFF
DNA: TGTGCCAGCAGCCCCTCGACAGGGTACGGGGGCGACACTGAAGCTTTCTTT